This TCR beta chain was sequenced in a study of blood T cell repertoires in COVID-19 (dated by TCRdb to 2018 to 2020). Concerning the study at large: Samples covering the acute and convalescent phases of COVID-19 were provided by collaborators in the United States, Italy and Spain. Where available, HLA class I and class II types were obtained from metadata supplied by the sample provider rather than from assay-based typing. Sample metadata almost always included a de-identified subject ID, COVID-19 status, age in years and sex. A freely available public database, intended as a resource for researchers studying the immune response to SARS-CoV-2, is where the repertoires were released. The prospective study material was composed of cDNA or gDNA derived from T cells, B-cell-depleted T cells, or PBMCs. Deeply sampled blood TCRbeta repertoires from subjects exposed to, actively infected with, or recovered from COVID-19 were included in the dataset. The samples were drawn from two sources: the first 160 participants of the ongoing ImmuneRACE study, and 950 to 1,500 subjects contributed by 6 global collaborators.

Participants in the prospective study were enrolled through a virtual design, were aged roughly 18 to 100 years, and lived in approximately 25 United States geographic areas. Cohort assignment in the prospective study relied on participant-reported clinical history from a screening survey and a study questionnaire. For ImmuneRACE Cohort 3, a participant was defined as recovered based on two consecutive negative NP/OP PCR tests, clearance by a healthcare professional, or resolution of symptoms. Mobile phlebotomists in the prospective study collected whole blood, serum and a nasopharyngeal or oropharyngeal swab from every participant. Prospective study participants could optionally give additional blood draws and questionnaires over an approximately two-month period. Before DNA extraction, blood samples from the prospective study were shipped at room temperature or frozen. TCRbeta CDR3 regions were amplified from genomic DNA using the immunoSEQ Assay, a bias-controlled multiplex PCR. The original methods were these. The number of nucleated cells in each sample was estimated from the amplification of reference gene primers within the assay. To quantify the absolute abundance of each unique TCRbeta CDR3 rearrangement, sequence reads were collapsed and filtered. For each sample, productive Simpson clonality was calculated as the square root of Simpson's diversity index over productive rearrangements. TCRdb obtained this table from immuneACCESS and retained in-frame rearrangements with V and J assigned. These tables miss some clones; where compared with another copy, unresolved V genes account for less than half of the shortfall, and the remainder is unexplained. The DNA was the basis for D and trimming; V, J and clone size are from that table. The sample records fewer than 250,000 clones, roughly 80% of which are singletons. Clones ranked in the top ten supply about 1.8% of the sample.

In the case of this clone: Its antigen remains undetermined. Within one base of it there is no much larger clone, and no base qualities were kept.

Findings and caveats that apply to the study as a whole: How much clinical and demographic metadata was included differed by source and by participant, and the metadata was provided uncurated.

Via the germline V gene (reference sequence), CDR1 is SGHKS and CDR2 YYEKEE. At the junction V is shortened by 4 bases and J by 7 bases; bases outside the gene matches: 15. Its CDR3 holds 16 amino acids, cysteine through phenylalanine. The read is trimmed to its CDR3 DNA, 48 bases read in frame from base 1. The sequence joins TRBV5-5 to TRBJ2-3, with 7 bases matching TRBD1. The clonotype comes from a man between 60 and 70 years old who had recovered from COVID-19. What was sequenced was PBMCs or T cells enriched from blood (not recorded which). The CDR3 sequence is CASSGQTGPTVYTQYF. The DNA sequence is as follows: TGTGCCAGCAGCGGGCAGACAGGGCCCACTGTTTATACGCAGTATTTT.